These 27 T cell receptor beta chains originate from one sample sequenced in a study of cytomegalovirus exposure and HLA in healthy donors. The PCR employed 60 Vbeta primers together with 13 Jbeta primers. TCRdb's copy holds only in-frame clones and misses some; the assay was immunoSEQ multiplex PCR. Here the sample spans around 100,000 clones, roughly 85% being singletons. Material: PBMCs. The source of these receptors is a man aged 30 to 45 in good health and CMV-seropositive.

This clone was found once. The chain carries TRBV5-6 and TRBJ2-3; tentative D call: TRBD2 (5 bases). Per the germline V gene, CDR1 is SGHDT and CDR2 is YYEEEE. CDR3 length: 16 amino acids. Trimming removed 1 base from V and 0 bases from J, with 12 bases in between. The CDR3, as DNA: TGTGCCAGCAGCTTGCCAGGCGGGTTTAGCACAGATACGCAGTATTTT. Its protein is CASSLPGGFSTDTQYF.

V usage is TRBV25-1 and J usage is TRBJ2-7; the D is unclear. Germline CDR1 MGHDK, CDR2 SYGVNS. The CDR3 length is 14 residues. Trimming took off 3 bases at V and 3 bases at J, with 12 bases between the two ends. CDR3 protein: CASSDAPYSYEQYF. CDR3 in DNA: TGTGCCAGCAGTGACGCCCCCTACAGCTACGAGCAGTACTTC.

The chain employs TRBV5-3 and TRBJ1-4, with D possibly matching TRBD1 (5 bases). TRBV5-3 is marked as an open reading frame, function uncertain. V was shortened by 2 bases and J by 7 bases, with 18 bases between the two germline ends. The CDR3 consists of 16 residues. This CDR3 reads CARSFLWWRGSEKLFF. CDR3 nucleotide sequence: TGTGCCAGAAGCTTTCTGTGGTGGAGGGGCAGTGAAAAACTGTTTTTT.

This clone was detected once. In nucleotides, the CDR3 is TGTGCCAGCAGTTACTCGGGGACAGTTCCAAACTATGGCTACACCTTC. Amino acids: CASSYSGTVPNYGYTF. This chain joins TRBV6-5 and TRBJ1-2, with 7 nucleotides matching TRBD1. The CDR3 contains 16 residues. Germline V lookup: CDR1 MNHEY, CDR2 SVGAGI. Germline trimming cut 0 bases from V and 2 bases from J; bases unmatched to any gene: 6.

This clone was detected once. This rearrangement joins TRBV12-5 to TRBJ1-1; D is uncertain. The CDR3 is made up of 12 amino acids. Germline V gives CDR1 LGHNT, CDR2 FRNRAP. The germline V and J ends were trimmed by 1 base and 8 bases, with 8 bases remaining between them. The CDR3 DNA reads TGTGCTAGTGGTTTGGAAGCCTCAGAAGCTTTCTTT. This gives the protein CASGLEASEAFF. Filled out from reference TRBV12-5 and TRBJ1-1, the complete variable domain reads DARVTQTPRHKVTEMGQEVTMRCQPILGHNTVFWYRQTMMQGLELLAYFRNRAPLDDSGMPKDRFSAEMPDATLATLKIQPSEPRDSAVYFCASGLEASEAFFGQGTRLTVV.

A remark on this clone: Since a much larger clone is just one base distant, this may be a read error. The chain uses TRBV6-4 and TRBJ2-2; D may be TRBD1 (6 bases). There are 13 residues in the CDR3. V dropped 7 bases and J dropped 1 base, with 7 bases sitting between them. CDR1 and CDR2 (germline): MRHNA, SNTAGT. The chain's CDR3 is CASKDRNTGELFF. The CDR3 DNA reads TGTGCCAGCAAGGACAGGAACACCGGGGAGCTGTTTTTT.

This chain uses TRBV6-6 with TRBJ2-2; D is unclear. Germline loops: CDR1 MNHNY, CDR2 SVGAGI (reference sequence). The CDR3 is made up of 13 amino acids. Trimming took 7 bases from V and 1 from J, leaving 7 bases between them. CDR3 amino acids: CASNTQNTGELFF. CDR3 bases: TGTGCCAGCAACACACAGAACACCGGGGAGCTGTTTTTT.

The rearrangement uses TRBV6-1 and TRBJ2-7, with 10 positions matching TRBD1. The CDR3 loop spans 13 amino acids. Germline trimming cut 11 bases from V and 3 bases from J; bases unmatched to any gene: 7. CDR1 and CDR2 from the germline V gene are MNHNS and SASEGT. The CDR3 protein is CAGRWDRGYEQYV. The CDR3 DNA reads as TGTGCCGGCCGGTGGGACAGGGGCTACGAGCAGTACGTC.

The genes are TRBV5-4 and TRBJ2-2; 11 bases align to TRBD1. This CDR3 is 17 amino acids long. The ends lost 0 bases at V and 5 bases at J; junction bases unmatched: 6. The germline V gene has CDR1 SGHNT and CDR2 YYREEE (reference sequence). This CDR3 reads CASSLGPGQGETGELFF. The CDR3 coding sequence is TGTGCCAGCAGCTTGGGGCCGGGACAGGGGGAGACCGGGGAGCTGTTTTTT.

V gene TRBV7-9 combines with J gene TRBJ2-3; 9 positions agree with TRBD2. The CDR3 sequence is 17 residues long. Germline trimming cut 5 bases from V and 1 base from J; bases unmatched to any gene: 10. Germline-derived CDR1 and CDR2 are SEHNR and FQNEAQ (reference sequence). The CDR3 here is CASSTIAGVWGTDTQYF. DNA for the CDR3: TGTGCCAGCAGCACAATAGCGGGAGTTTGGGGCACAGATACGCAGTATTTT. The full variable domain, in which reference TRBV7-9 and TRBJ2-3 provide the parts outside the CDR3, is DTGVSQNPRHKITKRGQNVTFRCDPISEHNRLYWYRQTLGQGPEFLTYFQNEAQLEKSRLLSDRFSAERPKGSFSTLEIQRTEQGDSAMYLCASSTIAGVWGTDTQYFGPGTRLTVL.

The J gene is TRBJ1-2, the V gene TRBV5-5; D gene uncertain. The V gene lost 0 bases and the J gene lost 4 bases, with 10 bases spanning the gap. Germline CDR1 reads SGHKS; CDR2 reads YYEKEE (reference sequence). The CDR3 is made up of 14 amino acids. CDR3 coding DNA: TGTGCCAGCAGCTTGGGAGGGAAGATCTATGGCTACACCTTC. It translates to CASSLGGKIYGYTF.

CDR3 in amino acids: CASSLPGTTYNEQFF. CDR3 nucleotide sequence: TGTGCCAGCAGTTTACCCGGGACAACCTACAATGAGCAGTTCTTC. The V and J genes are TRBV28 and TRBJ2-1; tentatively, D is TRBD1 (6 bases). V was clipped by 2 bases and J by 2 bases, with 10 bases between them. The CDR3 loop spans 15 amino acids. From germline, CDR1 is MDHEN and CDR2 SYDVKM.

This clone was seen a handful of times. The chain uses TRBV19 and TRBJ1-5; TRBD1 might be the D (5 bases). CDR1 is LNHDA, CDR2 SQIVND, per germline (reference sequence). Trimming left V 0 bases short and J 0 bases short, with 15 bases between. The CDR3 covers 18 residues. The CDR3 nucleotides read TGTGCCAGTAGTATAGACCGGACAACCAAGTATAGCAATCAGCCCCAGCATTTT. It translates to CASSIDRTTKYSNQPQHF.

This chain links TRBV6-4 with TRBJ2-3; 14 nucleotides match TRBD2. CDR3 length: 18 residues. Germline assignment: CDR1 MRHNA and CDR2 SNTAGT. The V segment lost 5 bases and the J segment 0 bases; nucleotides outside the gene matches: 7. CDR3 sequence reads: CASSRGLAGGLSTDTQYF. CDR3 sequence (DNA): TGTGCCAGCAGTCGTGGACTAGCGGGGGGTCTAAGCACAGATACGCAGTATTTT.

The chain joins TRBV30 to TRBJ2-7; 7 bases line up with TRBD1. The V segment lost 4 bases and the J segment 5 bases; nucleotides outside the gene matches: 8. The CDR3 is 13 amino acids. CDR1 and CDR2 from the germline V gene are GTSNPN and SVGIG (reference sequence). The CDR3 is CAWTRGQSDEQYF. CDR3 DNA: TGTGCCTGGACCCGGGGACAGTCGGACGAGCAGTACTTC.

The J gene is TRBJ1-5, the V gene TRBV7-9, with TRBD1 identical over 10 bases. The CDR3 consists of 15 residues. The ends lost 3 bases at V and 4 bases at J; junction bases unmatched: 3. The V gene's germline CDR1 is SEHNR and CDR2 FQNEAQ (reference sequence). For the CDR3, the DNA is TGTGCCAGCAGCTTGGGGACAGGGGAAAATCAGCCCCAGCATTTT. The encoded protein is CASSLGTGENQPQHF.

The gene calls are TRBV6-1 and TRBJ1-5; 7 nucleotides line up with TRBD1. Germline trimming cut 5 bases from V and 8 bases from J; bases unmatched to any gene: 9. The CDR3 runs to 14 residues. In germline, CDR1 is MNHNS, CDR2 SASEGT. CDR3 region: CASSRQGSTEPQHF. The CDR3 DNA reads as TGTGCCAGCAGTCGACAGGGAAGCACGGAGCCCCAGCATTTT.

Of note for this clone: The junction does not match germline at one end; this may be a read error. V usage is TRBV7-9 and J usage is TRBJ1-4, with a possible D match to TRBD1 (5 bases). Germline CDR1 reads SEHNR; CDR2 reads FQNEAQ (reference sequence). CDR3 length equals 17 residues. CDR3 in amino acids: CSSSPYSPGLINEKLFF. CDR3 DNA sequence: TGTTCCAGCAGCCCGTATTCACCGGGACTGATTAATGAAAAACTGTTTTTT.

This chain uses TRBV2 with TRBJ2-7; 8 positions match TRBD1. Losses at the gene ends were 3 bases for V and 3 bases for J; bases not matched to a gene: 10. The CDR3 covers 16 residues. Germline loops: CDR1 SNHLY, CDR2 FYNNEI. CDR3 loop: CASSDPQGARFYEQYF. The CDR3 DNA is TGTGCCAGCAGTGACCCGCAGGGGGCGCGGTTCTACGAGCAGTACTTC. The variable domain in full, completed from reference TRBV2 and TRBJ2-7, reads EPEVTQTPSHQVTQMGQEVILRCVPISNHLYFYWYRQILGQKVEFLVSFYNNEISEKSEIFDDQFSVERPDGSNFTLKIRSTKLEDSAMYFCASSDPQGARFYEQYFGPGTRLTVT.

The chain employs TRBV2 and TRBJ1-6, with 9 nucleotides matching TRBD1. The trim removed 6 bases at V and 10 bases at J, leaving 7 bases unmatched. The length of the CDR3 is 14 residues. The germline CDR1 and CDR2 sequences are SNHLY and FYNNEI. The CDR3 is CASSPQGAGSPLHF. CDR3 DNA sequence: TGTGCCAGCAGCCCACAGGGGGCCGGCTCACCCCTCCACTTT.

This chain connects TRBV18 to TRBJ1-4; TRBD1 matches 7 bases. The length of the CDR3 is 15 residues. Germline CDR1 KGHSH, CDR2 LQKENI. The ends lost 0 bases at V and 7 bases at J; junction bases unmatched: 5. The CDR3 here is CASSPPGQRSEKLFF. CDR3 coding DNA: TGTGCCAGCTCACCACCGGGACAGAGGAGTGAAAAACTGTTTTTT.

The V call is TRBV9, the J call TRBJ2-7; TRBD2 aligns across 12 bases. With V trimmed by 3 bases and J by 2 bases, 3 bases remained unmatched. This CDR3 contains 15 residues. Germline V lookup: CDR1 SGDLS, CDR2 YYNGEE. The CDR3: CASSAGLAGTYEQYF. Written as DNA, the CDR3 is TGTGCCAGCAGCGCCGGACTAGCGGGGACCTACGAGCAGTACTTC.

The V call is TRBV11-3, the J call TRBJ2-3; weak D call: TRBD1 (6 bases). Trimming took 1 base from V and 5 from J, leaving 16 bases between them. This CDR3 is 16 amino acids long. Germline assignment: CDR1 SGHNT and CDR2 YENEEA. CDR3 residues: CASSLADRTQGDTQYF. CDR3 nucleotides: TGTGCCAGCAGCTTAGCCGACAGGACACAAGGAGATACGCAGTATTTT.

The CDR3 coding sequence is TGTGCCAGCTCGATACAGGGGCAGCAGCCCCAGCATTTT. The encoded protein is CASSIQGQQPQHF. The V call is TRBV18, the J call TRBJ1-5, with 7 bases matching TRBD1. J gave up 7 bases and V 6 bases, and 6 bases lay outside the gene matches. The CDR3 contains 13 residues. Germline CDR1 KGHSH, CDR2 LQKENI.

This clone was observed a single time. The J gene is TRBJ2-3, the V gene TRBV2, with 7 bases aligning to TRBD1. The germline gives CDR1 SNHLY, CDR2 FYNNEI. The CDR3 consists of 14 residues. Trimming cost V 10 bases and J 4 bases; bases outside gene matches: 11. The CDR3 loop is CATTGQVFPDTQYF. The CDR3 DNA is TGTGCCACCACTGGACAGGTTTTTCCAGATACGCAGTATTTT.

In nucleotides, the CDR3 is TGTGCCAGCGCGCGGGACTGGGGGTCCCGGGGGTACGAGCAGTACTTC. It codes for CASARDWGSRGYEQYF. The J gene is TRBJ2-7, the V gene TRBV2; possibly TRBD2 for D (6 bases). The ends were cut back, 8 bases at V and 4 bases at J, with 24 bases in the middle. Germline V lookup: CDR1 SNHLY, CDR2 FYNNEI. The CDR3 is 16 residues long. Full variable domain (outside the CDR3, taken from reference TRBV2 and TRBJ2-7): EPEVTQTPSHQVTQMGQEVILRCVPISNHLYFYWYRQILGQKVEFLVSFYNNEISEKSEIFDDQFSVERPDGSNFTLKIRSTKLEDSAMYFCASARDWGSRGYEQYFGPGTRLTVT.

The V and J genes are TRBV5-1 and TRBJ2-1; TRBD2 might be the D (6 bases). There are 14 residues in the CDR3. Looked up from germline, CDR1 is SGHRS and CDR2 is YFSETQ. Trimming removed 5 bases at V and 8 bases at J, with 17 bases between. CDR3 sequence: CASSVAGAGDEQFF. CDR3 bases: TGCGCCAGCAGTGTTGCAGGAGCGGGCGATGAGCAGTTCTTC.